The present T cell receptor beta chain was sequenced within a study of blood T cells in healthy people across ages (dated by TCRdb to the mid-2010s). For context, the study as a whole: In model experiments, template switching captured roughly one uniquely barcoded TCR beta cDNA molecule for every two T cells. For two donors (one aged 18 to 30 and one aged 80 or older), the study analyzed two additional independent replicas of 1 million unique cDNA reads from the same blood draw. The donors were split into four age groups: young (average about 16 years), middle-aged (roughly 42), aged (over 55) and long-lived (under 90). To avoid experimental bias, donors of different ages were spread randomly across the sequencing lanes. Age-related changes in TCR beta repertoire diversity were measured in the study by deep sequencing normalized with unique cDNA molecular identifiers. Study-wide conclusions, independent of this receptor: Estimates of total diversity from one million sequenced T cells were regarded as lower bounds and underestimates. The percentage of naive T cells measured by flow cytometry correlated strongly with observed TCR beta diversity. As age increased, observed TCR beta diversity per million T cells dropped in a roughly linear way, and a significant reduction was already evident by age around 41. Compared with the aged group, more naive CD4+ T cells, fewer expanded clones and increased TCR diversity were shown by the long-lived group, suggesting age selection. Donor CMV infection status was unknown, potentially confounding age-related changes in expanded clonotypes. Conclusive comparison of naive and antigen-experienced compartments was prevented by the profiling of bulk unsorted PBMCs.

As to this clonotype: Its cognate antigen has yet to be identified. Base quality data are lacking; no much larger clone is found one base away.

The CDR3, from cysteine to phenylalanine, totals 12 residues. Only the CDR3 part of the read is kept: 36 bases, read in frame from the first base. V is cut by 4 bases and J by 13 bases, and the space between the germline ends is 17 bases. The germline V gene (reference sequence) supplies CDR1 DFQATT and CDR2 SNEGSKA. The donors were roughly 38 Caucasian individuals from Russia, aged about 6 to 100 years, who were systemically healthy. Each donor gave ten milliliters of peripheral blood, drawn into EDTA-treated Vacutainer tubes. Ficoll-Paque density-gradient centrifugation was used to isolate PBMCs, with at least 6.5 million per sample. Total RNA was extracted from PBMCs with Trizol reagent, with at least 6 micrograms obtained per sample. For every donor, an aliquot of PBMCs went through flow cytometry to measure the percentages of naive CD45RAhigh/CD27high T cells. Preparation of the library involved 5' RACE. A second PCR of roughly 7 to 11 cycles was performed with a sample-barcoded 5' primer and a J-beta primer mix. Each TCR beta cDNA molecule received a unique molecular identifier from a template-switch 5' adaptor carrying 12 random nucleotides. At least 2.5 million CDR3-containing paired-end reads were obtained from each sample. First-strand cDNA was synthesized from all RNA with the Mint cDNA synthesis kit, primed by a TRBC-specific oligonucleotide. After uracil-DNA glycosylase treatment, a first 18-cycle PCR used universal primers M1SS and BC2_uni_R on all cDNA. The study's own analysis went as follows. Normalization of each sample was performed by random selection of 1 million high-quality reads, each carrying a distinct molecular identifier. Instead of being binned into consensus sequences, reads that shared molecular identifiers were thrown out. CDR3 identification, clonotype clustering and error correction used MiTCR with a Q25 quality threshold and the strictest error-elimination algorithm. A nonparametric unseen species model using Euler transformation provided a lower-bound estimate of total TCR beta diversity. Using fastp at Q25 and MiXCR, TCRdb reprocessed the public reads and kept productive beta chains. A single entry per CDR3 protein holds the most common genes and DNA from its merged rows. TCRdb's processing, not the study's, gives the V and J calls here. The sample includes around 2 million distinct CDR3 sequences, with 30% to 40% observed a single time. Around 23% of the sample lies in the top ten.

The chain employs TRBV20-1 and TRBJ2-4; no confident D gene assignment can be made. The sequence came from a human donor in good health. Material for sequencing was blood. The CDR3 reads CSATSLLLGQYF. The bases are TGCAGTGCTACTTCACTACTATTGGGGCAGTACTTC.